Following are 2 T cell receptor beta chains from one sample sequenced in a study of tumor-infiltrating lymphocytes in primary liver carcinoma. Synthesis of TCR beta cDNA was carried out from 450 to 650 ng total RNA with a constant-region primer. Sequencing libraries for TCR beta derived from three nested multiplex PCR rounds that used slightly modified ARM-PCR. TRBV1-TRBV30 forward and Cbeta reverse primers drove the first two roughly 10-cycle rounds. TCRdb re-called the multiplex PCR reads with MiXCR, one entry per CDR3 protein. Among nearly 45,000 distinct CDR3 sequences listed, around 70% were seen once. Unsorted bulk tissue, about 17-34 mg of it, served as the source for co-extraction of RNA and DNA. The sequencing input was liver tumor tissue from sampling region 2. Described subset: tumor region T2, inferior pole. These receptors all stem from a man between 35 and 55 years old with primary liver carcinoma and hepatitis B virus infection.

Concerning this clonotype: Compared with germline, one end of the junction differs, possibly owing to a read error. This chain links TRBV4-2 with TRBJ2-1, with D perhaps matching TRBD2 (5 bases). In germline, CDR1 is LGHNA, CDR2 YNFKEQ. The CDR3 is made up of 15 amino acids. The CDR3 reads CASSPARGPSNDQFF. CDR3 DNA: TGTGCCAGCAGCCCGGCGAGAGGGCCAAGCAATGACCAGTTCTTC.

This clonotype was seen more than once but under ten times. The CDR3 end shows no conserved phenylalanine or tryptophan, and so a read error is likely. This chain joins TRBV11-1 and TRBJ1-6; D remains unclear. This CDR3 is built from 13 residues. Per germline, CDR1 SGHAT and CDR2 FQDESV (reference sequence). With 5 bases removed from V and 13 bases from J, the gap between germline ends came to 15 bases. CDR3 protein: CASSRALVSPLHY. CDR3 coding DNA: TGTGCCAGCAGCCGGGCACTGGTTTCGCCCCTCCACTAT.